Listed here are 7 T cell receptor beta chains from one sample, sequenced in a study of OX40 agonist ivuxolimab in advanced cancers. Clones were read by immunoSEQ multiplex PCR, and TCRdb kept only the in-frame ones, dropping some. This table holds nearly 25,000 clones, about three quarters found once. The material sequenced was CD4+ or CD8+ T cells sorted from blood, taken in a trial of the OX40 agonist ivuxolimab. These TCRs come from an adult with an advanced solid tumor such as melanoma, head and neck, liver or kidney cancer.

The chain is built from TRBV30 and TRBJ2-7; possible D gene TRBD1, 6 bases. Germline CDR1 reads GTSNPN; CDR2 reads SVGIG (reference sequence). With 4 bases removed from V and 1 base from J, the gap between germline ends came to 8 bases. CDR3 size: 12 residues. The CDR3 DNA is TGTGCCTGGAAACAGGGATCCTACGAGCAGTACTTC. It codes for CAWKQGSYEQYF.

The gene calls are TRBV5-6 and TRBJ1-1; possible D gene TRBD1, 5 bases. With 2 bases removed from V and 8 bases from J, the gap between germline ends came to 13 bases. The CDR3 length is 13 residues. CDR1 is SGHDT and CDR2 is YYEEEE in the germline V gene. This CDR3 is CASSLGTRPEAFF. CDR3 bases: TGTGCCAGCAGCTTAGGGACGCGTCCAGAAGCTTTCTTT. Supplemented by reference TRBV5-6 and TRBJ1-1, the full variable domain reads DAGVTQSPTHLIKTRGQQVTLRCSPKSGHDTVSWYQQALGQGPQFIFQYYEEEERQRGNFPDRFSGHQFPNYSSELNVNALLLGDSALYLCASSLGTRPEAFFGQGTRLTVV.

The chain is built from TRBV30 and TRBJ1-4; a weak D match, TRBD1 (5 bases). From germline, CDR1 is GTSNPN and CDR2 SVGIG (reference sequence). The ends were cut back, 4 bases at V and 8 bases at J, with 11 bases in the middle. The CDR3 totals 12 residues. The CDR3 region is CAWTGKREKLFF. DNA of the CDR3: TGTGCCTGGACAGGGAAGAGGGAAAAACTGTTTTTT.

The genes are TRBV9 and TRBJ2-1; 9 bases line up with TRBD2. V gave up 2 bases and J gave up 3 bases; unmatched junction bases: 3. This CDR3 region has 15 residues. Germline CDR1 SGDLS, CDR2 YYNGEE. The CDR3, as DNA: TGTGCCAGCAGCGTGGGGACTAGCAGCTACAATGAGCAGTTCTTC. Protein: CASSVGTSSYNEQFF. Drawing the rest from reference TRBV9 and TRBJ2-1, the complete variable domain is DSGVTQTPKHLITATGQRVTLRCSPRSGDLSVYWYQQSLDQGLQFLIQYYNGEERAKGNILERFSAQQFPDLHSELNLSSLELGDSALYFCASSVGTSSYNEQFFGPGTRLTVL.

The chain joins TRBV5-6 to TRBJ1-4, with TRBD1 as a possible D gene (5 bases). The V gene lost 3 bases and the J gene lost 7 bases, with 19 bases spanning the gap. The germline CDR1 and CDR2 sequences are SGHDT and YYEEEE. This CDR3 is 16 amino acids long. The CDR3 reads CASSSVMEGMGEKLFF. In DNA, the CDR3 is TGTGCCAGCAGCTCCGTGATGGAGGGGATGGGTGAAAAACTGTTTTTT.

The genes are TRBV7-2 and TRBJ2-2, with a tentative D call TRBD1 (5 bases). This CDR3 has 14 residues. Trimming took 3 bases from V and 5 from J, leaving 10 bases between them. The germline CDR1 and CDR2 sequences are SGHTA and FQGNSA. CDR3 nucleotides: TGTGCCAGCAGCTTCAGGGTTAAGACCGGGGAGCTGTTTTTT. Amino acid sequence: CASSFRVKTGELFF.

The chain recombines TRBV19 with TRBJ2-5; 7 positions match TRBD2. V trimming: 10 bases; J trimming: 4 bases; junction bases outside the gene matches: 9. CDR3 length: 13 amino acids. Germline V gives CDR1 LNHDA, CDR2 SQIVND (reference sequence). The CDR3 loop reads CATAGGSGETQYF. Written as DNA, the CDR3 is TGTGCCACCGCTGGCGGGAGTGGAGAGACCCAGTACTTC. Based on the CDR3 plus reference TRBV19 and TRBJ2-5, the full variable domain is DGGITQSPKYLFRKEGQNVTLSCEQNLNHDAMYWYRQDPGQGLRLIYYSQIVNDFQKGDIAEGYSVSREKKESFPLTVTSAQKNPTAFYLCATAGGSGETQYFGPGTRLLVL.